A selection of T cell receptor beta chains follows, all from one sample in a study of T cell responses to AZD1222 COVID-19 vaccine. TCRdb keeps only in-frame clones here, not all; method: immunoSEQ multiplex PCR. This table holds roughly 140,000 clones, about 91% found once. Source: peripheral blood, taken on day 0 of AZD1222 vaccination. Receptors originate from an adult in good health. Each CDR3 is given with its conserved first and last residue. Fields, in order: V gene, J gene, clone size, D gene, CDR3 DNA, CDR3 protein. D genes are given only for firm matches. Part of the rows lack a size; the others show once, few, many or a class for expanded clones.

>TRBV2|TRBJ1-2|-|-
TGTGCCAGCAGTCGGGACCCGGACAACTATGGCTACACCTTC
CASSRDPDNYGYTF
>TRBV28|TRBJ1-5|-|-
TGTGCCAGCAGTTCCACCCTCGGGATCAATCAGCCCCAGCATTTT
CASSSTLGINQPQHF
>TRBV7-9|TRBJ1-2|-|TRBD1
TGTGCCAGCAGCTCGACGGACAGGCTTAACTATGGCTACACCTTC
CASSSTDRLNYGYTF
>TRBV28|TRBJ2-7|-|TRBD2
TGTGCCAGCACCCCCAGCGGGAGAGCGTCCTACGAGCAGTACTTC
CASTPSGRASYEQYF
>TRBV10-2|TRBJ2-7|-|-
TGCGCCAGCGGCCCCTTGGGTGCCGAGCAGTACTTC
CASGPLGAEQYF
>TRBV30|TRBJ1-1|once|-
TGTGCCTGGAGTTTCCGGGTGAACACTGAAGCTTTCTTT
CAWSFRVNTEAFF
>TRBV29-1|TRBJ2-3|once|-
TGCAGCGTTGAAGCTGGCACAGATACGCAGTATTTT
CSVEAGTDTQYF
>TRBV5-1|TRBJ1-1|-|TRBD1
TGCGCCAGCAGACCCGGACAGGGGGGTAGGAACACTGAAGCTTTCTTT
CASRPGQGGRNTEAFF
>TRBV4-1|TRBJ2-5|-|-
TGCGCCAGCAGCCCAGACGCTTTCCGCCAAGAGACCCAGTACTTC
CASSPDAFRQETQYF
>TRBV4-3|TRBJ1-1|-|-
TGCGCCAGCAGCCAAGATACAACAGGGAGGCTTAGCACTGAAGCTTTCTTT
CASSQDTTGRLSTEAFF
>TRBV14|TRBJ1-2|-|-
TGTGCCAGCAGCCAAGCGGGGGCCGGACCCTATGGCTACACCTTC
CASSQAGAGPYGYTF
>TRBV27|TRBJ1-1|few|TRBD1
TGTGCCAGCAGTCCGTCCGGGACAGGGTTGGGCACTGAAGCTTTCTTT
CASSPSGTGLGTEAFF
>TRBV5-4|TRBJ1-2|-|-
TGTGCCAGCAGCTTCAATCGCAGGGAGGGCTACACCTTC
CASSFNRREGYTF
>TRBV6-5|TRBJ2-3|-|TRBD1
TGTGCCAGCAGGAGGGGGCCCGCGGGTACGCAGTATTTT
CASRRGPAGTQYF
>TRBV2|TRBJ1-1|-|-
TGTGCCAGCACCAGCGGGACTCTGAACACTGAAGCTTTCTTT
CASTSGTLNTEAFF
>TRBV6-5|TRBJ2-7|-|-
TGTGCCAGCACCTCGCGGGTGGGCTACGAGCAGTACTTC
CASTSRVGYEQYF
>TRBV5-1|TRBJ2-3|-|TRBD2
TGCGCCAGCAGCTCCTCACGACAACTAGCGGGGACAGATACGCAGTATTTT
CASSSSRQLAGTDTQYF
>TRBV24-1|TRBJ2-7|few|TRBD1
TGTGCCACCAGTGACCCGACAGGGTCCTACTACGAGCAGTACTTC
CATSDPTGSYYEQYF
>TRBV30|TRBJ1-4|once|TRBD1
TGTGCCTGGAGTACAGGGGTATTATCAACTAATGAAAAACTGTTTTTT
CAWSTGVLSTNEKLFF
>TRBV27|TRBJ2-7|-|-
TGTGCCAGCAGTTTATTAGGAAAGGGCGAGCAGTACTTC
CASSLLGKGEQYF
>TRBV16|TRBJ1-2|few|-
TGTGCCAGCAGCCAATCCCACGGCTACACCTTC
CASSQSHGYTF
>TRBV10-1|TRBJ1-4|-|-
TGCGCCAGCAGAGACGAACCAGGTGATGTTTCAAAACTGTTTTTT
CASRDEPGDVSKLFF
>TRBV10-3|TRBJ2-3|once|-
TGTGCCATCACTCCTTGGACTTCCACTAAGCAGTATTTT
CAITPWTSTKQYF
>TRBV7-2|TRBJ1-4|-|-
TGTGCCAGCAGCTTCTCTAGGGATGAAAAACTGTTTTTT
CASSFSRDEKLFF
>TRBV5-6|TRBJ1-2|-|TRBD1
TGTGCCAGCAGCTTTACAGGGGTGTCGGGCTACACCTTC
CASSFTGVSGYTF
>TRBV6-5|TRBJ1-2|-|-
TGTGCCAGCAGACAAATGGACCTTTGGGGGGGCGGCTACACCTTC
CASRQMDLWGGGYTF
>TRBV11-2|TRBJ1-3|-|-
TGTGCCAGCAGCTTCCCGCTACTTAGTACCATATATTTT
CASSFPLLSTIYF
>TRBV5-4|TRBJ2-7|-|TRBD1
TGTGCCAGCAGCCCATCGGGACAGCCCTACGAGCAGTACTTC
CASSPSGQPYEQYF
>TRBV6-5|TRBJ1-1|-|TRBD1
TGTGCCAGCAACACAGGGGTCAGCACTGAAGCTTTCTTT
CASNTGVSTEAFF
>TRBV6-5|TRBJ2-4|once|-
TGTGCCAGCAGTTACACCGTAGCGCTTGCCAAAAACATTCAGTACTTC
CASSYTVALAKNIQYF
>TRBV10-3|TRBJ1-2|-|TRBD1
TGTGCCATCAGCATCGACAGGGGAAGCGGCTACACCTTC
CAISIDRGSGYTF
>TRBV2|TRBJ1-2|-|-
TGTGCCAGCAGTGAAGTATCGGGCCCGGGGGGCCATGGCTACACCTTC
CASSEVSGPGGHGYTF
>TRBV15|TRBJ2-5|-|-
TGTGCCACCAGCAGAGTCCGGACTGAAGAGACCCAGTACTTC
CATSRVRTEETQYF
>TRBV7-9|TRBJ2-3|-|-
TGTGCCAGCAGCGACCGGGACCCCGGGGATACGCAGTATTTT
CASSDRDPGDTQYF
>TRBV7-2|TRBJ2-7|-|-
TGTGCCAGCAGCTTTCGACTGGGCGAGCAGTACTTC
CASSFRLGEQYF
>TRBV10-3|TRBJ1-6|-|-
TGTGCCATCAGCGACGGACCAGGTTCACCCCTCCACTTT
CAISDGPGSPLHF
>TRBV4-3|TRBJ1-2|once|-
TGCGCCAGCAGCCAAGATGTGGCCCGAGTCGTAATTTATGGCTACACCTTC
CASSQDVARVVIYGYTF
>TRBV5-6|TRBJ2-7|-|-
TGTGCCAGCAGCGCTCCAGGGGCCTACGAGCAGTACTTC
CASSAPGAYEQYF
>TRBV6-6|TRBJ1-2|-|-
TGTGCCAGCAGTTACTGGACAGACTTCTACACCTTC
CASSYWTDFYTF
>TRBV5-1|TRBJ1-2|-|-
TGCGCCAGCAGCTTGATGTCCAGGACGGACGGCTACACCTTC
CASSLMSRTDGYTF
>TRBV4-1|TRBJ2-7|-|-
TGCGCCAGCAGCCAAGCCATCTCCTACGAGCAGTACTTC
CASSQAISYEQYF
>TRBV9|TRBJ2-7|-|TRBD2
TGTGCCAGCAGCCCTCACCCGAGTAGCGGGAGTCCGTCCTACGAGCAGTACTTC
CASSPHPSSGSPSYEQYF
>TRBV4-3|TRBJ1-3|-|TRBD1
TGCGCCAGCAGCGCAAGACAGGGGTCCGGAAACACCATATATTTT
CASSARQGSGNTIYF
>TRBV7-8|TRBJ2-3|-|-
TGTGCCAGCAGCTTAGATCAGGGAAGTGGCACAGATACGCAGTATTTT
CASSLDQGSGTDTQYF
>TRBV9|TRBJ2-2|-|-
TGTGCCAGCAGCGTAGCTACGCTGGGGGAGCTGTTTTTT
CASSVATLGELFF
>TRBV29-1|TRBJ1-3|few|-
TGCAGCGTTGCCCCCCTCGGCTCTGGAAACACCATATATTTT
CSVAPLGSGNTIYF
>TRBV6-2/TRBV6-3|TRBJ1-2|-|TRBD1
TGTGCCAGCAGTTACTCAAACCGACAGGGCTTTTTCTATGGCTACACCTTC
CASSYSNRQGFFYGYTF
>TRBV2|TRBJ1-2|-|TRBD1
TGTGCCAGCAGTAGAAAGACAGGGAGTGGGGAAGGCTACACCTTC
CASSRKTGSGEGYTF
>TRBV28|TRBJ2-1|-|TRBD2
TGTGCCAGCAGGTGGGGTAGCGGGAACTACAATGAGCAGTTCTTC
CASRWGSGNYNEQFF
>TRBV6-2/TRBV6-3|TRBJ1-6|-|-
TGTGCCAGCAGTTACGGGCAGGACCCCAACAATTCACCCCTCCACTTT
CASSYGQDPNNSPLHF
>TRBV11-3|TRBJ1-1|-|-
TGTGCCAGCAGCTCCGCGGGGGGTTCCACTGAAGCTTTCTTT
CASSSAGGSTEAFF
>TRBV25-1|TRBJ2-7|-|-
TGTGCCAGCAGTGGGGCAGGAGCCCCAAACTACGAGCAGTACTTC
CASSGAGAPNYEQYF
>TRBV28|TRBJ1-1|-|-
TGTGCCAGCAGCAGTACAGGGAGAAGGACTGAAGCTTTCTTT
CASSSTGRRTEAFF
>TRBV6-5|TRBJ1-1|-|-
TGTGCCAGCAGTTACGGGTTAACGAACACTGAAGCTTTCTTT
CASSYGLTNTEAFF
>TRBV12-3/TRBV12-4|TRBJ2-1|-|-
TGTGCCAGCTTGGGTGGGGAGCAGTTCTTC
CASLGGEQFF